The table lists the clone carrying this T cell receptor (beta chain) with a few counts. Its antigen is not known. A junction boundary mismatches the germline segment, possibly from a read error. This specimen belongs to a study of cytomegalovirus exposure and HLA in healthy donors. Study outcomes and limitations: Compared with the roughly 670-donor mean, an Asian-associated ancestry cluster reportedly had fewer N-insertions, according to a later analysis.

CDR1 and CDR2 from the germline V gene are MDHEN and SYDVKM. There are 17 residues in the CDR3. With 60 Vbeta and 13 Jbeta primers, the PCR was carried out. TCRdb's table, derived via immunoSEQ multiplex PCR, lists solely in-frame clones and lacks some. The sample lists fewer than 200,000 clones, 75% to 85% occurring once. The origin of this receptor is a female donor in good health and CMV-seronegative. Material for sequencing was PBMCs. The rearrangement joins TRBV28 to TRBJ2-6; 9 positions agree with TRBD2. CDR3 nucleotides: TGTGCCAGCAGTGTAGCGGGAGCCTTCTCTGGGGCCAACGGCCTGACTTTC. It yields the protein CASSVAGAFSGANGLTF. The full variable domain, with the rest looked up from reference TRBV28 and TRBJ2-6, is DVKVTQSSRYLVKRTGEKVFLECVQDMDHENMFWYRQDPGLGLRLIYFSYDVKMKEKGDIPEGYSVSREKKERFSLILESASTNQTSMYLCASSVAGAFSGANGLTFGAGSRLTVL.